One and the same sample provided the 4 T cell receptor beta chains below, sequenced in a study of OX40 agonist ivuxolimab in advanced cancers. The protocol was immunoSEQ multiplex PCR, while the TCRdb copy is restricted to in-frame clones and leaves out a portion. The sample lists fewer than 80,000 clones; approximately 86% were seen once. Sample: CD4+ or CD8+ T cells sorted from blood, taken in a trial of the OX40 agonist ivuxolimab. The receptors were gathered from an adult with an advanced solid tumor such as melanoma, head and neck, liver or kidney cancer.

This chain joins TRBV7-2 and TRBJ2-1; tentative D call: TRBD2 (5 bases). Between the trimmed V and J ends, which lost 4 bases and 4 bases, there was a span of 14 bases. CDR3 size: 15 residues. Germline CDR1 and CDR2: SGHTA and FQGNSA. As DNA, the CDR3 is TGTGCCAGCAGCTCGTTCCTAGCAGAGTACAATGAGCAGTTCTTC. This translates into CASSSFLAEYNEQFF. The entire variable domain, with the rest obtained from reference TRBV7-2 and TRBJ2-1, is as follows: GAGVSQSPSNKVTEKGKDVELRCDPISGHTALYWYRQSLGQGLEFLIYFQGNSAPDKSGLPSDRFSAERTGGSVSTLTIQRTQQEDSAVYLCASSSFLAEYNEQFFGPGTRLTVL.

The V gene is TRBV5-6, the J gene TRBJ1-3, with D perhaps TRBD1 (6 bases). The CDR3 spans 17 residues. Deletions cut 1 base from V and 0 bases from J, with 14 bases between. Germline CDR1 SGHDT, CDR2 YYEEEE. The CDR3 here is CASSLIGQRYSGNTIYF. CDR3 DNA sequence: TGTGCCAGCAGCTTGATAGGACAGCGATACTCTGGAAACACCATATATTTT.

This chain uses TRBV10-1 with TRBJ2-7; unclear D gene. Germline V gene sequence: CDR1 WNHNN, CDR2 SYGVQD (reference sequence). V lost 3 bases and J lost 0, with 6 bases in between. The CDR3 is 13 amino acids. The CDR3 bases are TGCGCCAGCAGTGATACGAACTCCTACGAGCAGTACTTC. Translated, it gives CASSDTNSYEQYF.

This chain uses TRBV5-6 with TRBJ1-1; D might be TRBD1 (5 bases). Trimming pared 2 bases from V and 2 bases from J, leaving 13 bases between. The CDR3 contains 15 residues. Germline-derived CDR1 and CDR2 are SGHDT and YYEEEE. The DNA of the CDR3 is TGTGCCAGCAGCTTCATCGGGGGGAGCAACACTGAAGCTTTCTTT. Translated, it gives CASSFIGGSNTEAFF.